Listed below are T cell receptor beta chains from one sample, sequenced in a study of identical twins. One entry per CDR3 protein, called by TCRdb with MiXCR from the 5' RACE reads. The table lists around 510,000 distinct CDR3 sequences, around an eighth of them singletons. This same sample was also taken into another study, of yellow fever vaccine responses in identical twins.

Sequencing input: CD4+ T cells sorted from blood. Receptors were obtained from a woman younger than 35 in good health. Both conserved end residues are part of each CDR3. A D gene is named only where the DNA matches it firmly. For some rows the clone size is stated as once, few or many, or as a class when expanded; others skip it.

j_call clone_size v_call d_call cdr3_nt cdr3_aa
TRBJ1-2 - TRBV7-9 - TGTGCCAGCAGCTTATCGTCCAGCAACTATGGCTACACCTTC CASSLSSSNYGYTF
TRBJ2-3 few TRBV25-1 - TGTGCCAGCAGTGAATGGTCGGTGATCGGCACAGATACGCAGTATTTT CASSEWSVIGTDTQYF
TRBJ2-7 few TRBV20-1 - TGCAGTGCTTCCAACAGGGACTACGAGCAGTACTTC CSASNRDYEQYF
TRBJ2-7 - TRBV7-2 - TGTGCCAGCAGCTTAAGACTAGCCTACGAGCAGTACTTC CASSLRLAYEQYF
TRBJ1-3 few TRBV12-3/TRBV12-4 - TGTGCCAGCAGCCTCGACCGGGCAAACACCATATATTTT CASSLDRANTIYF
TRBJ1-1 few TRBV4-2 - TGTGCCAGCAGCCGGACGACAGGGAACACTGAAGCTTTCTTT CASSRTTGNTEAFF
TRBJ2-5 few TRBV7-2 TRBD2 TGTGCCAGCAGCCCGGGACTAGCGGGAGGGCTAGGGTGGACCCAGTACTTC CASSPGLAGGLGWTQYF
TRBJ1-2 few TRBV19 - TGTGCCAGTAGTCCCGATGCAGCCAACTATGGCTACACCTTC CASSPDAANYGYTF
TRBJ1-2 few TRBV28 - TGTGCCAGCAGTTTAAGTGGGAAGCTATATGGCTACACCTTC CASSLSGKLYGYTF
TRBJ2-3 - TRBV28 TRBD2 TGTGCCAGCAGTCCCGGAGTAGCGGGGGCAGATACGCAGTATTTT CASSPGVAGADTQYF
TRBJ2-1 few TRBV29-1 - TGCAGCGTTGAAGGGTCCCCGAGCTCCTACAATGAGCAGTTCTTC CSVEGSPSSYNEQFF
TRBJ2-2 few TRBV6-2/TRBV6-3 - TGTGCCAGCAACCCCCCTGCCGGGGAGCTGTTTTTT CASNPPAGELFF
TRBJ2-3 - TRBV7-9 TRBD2 TGTGCCAGCAGCTCCAGGACTAGCGGGGGCGGAAATACGCAGTATTTT CASSSRTSGGGNTQYF
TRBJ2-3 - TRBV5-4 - TGTGCCAGCAGCGCCCGGGGGCCAGATACGCAGTATTTT CASSARGPDTQYF
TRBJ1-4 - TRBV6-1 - TGTGCCAGCACCTCAAAATCTGGGGATGAAAAACTGTTTTTT CASTSKSGDEKLFF
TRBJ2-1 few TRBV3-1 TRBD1 TGTGCCAGCAGCCCGAGGGACAGGGGGCAAGGCAATGAGCAGTTCTTC CASSPRDRGQGNEQFF
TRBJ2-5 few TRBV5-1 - TGCGCCAGCAGCTTGAATAGTCTGGGGCGGGAGACCCAGTACTTC CASSLNSLGRETQYF
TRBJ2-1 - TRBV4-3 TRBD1 TGCGCCAGCAGCCAATTTTCTTTCGGGACAGGGGGCAATGAGCAGTTCTTC CASSQFSFGTGGNEQFF
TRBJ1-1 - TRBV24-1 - TGTGCCACCAGTTCTGCAGAGAACACTGAAGCTTTCTTT CATSSAENTEAFF
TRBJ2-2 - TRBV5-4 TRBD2 TGTGCCAGCAGCCCTATGGGAGCGGGGGGGCTCACCGGGGAGCTGTTTTTT CASSPMGAGGLTGELFF
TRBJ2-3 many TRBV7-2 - TGTGCCAGCAGCTTAGTTCTAAGCACAGATACGCAGTATTTT CASSLVLSTDTQYF
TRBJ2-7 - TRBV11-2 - TGTGCCAGCAGCCCACTTGGGCGGGGCGACGAGCAGTACTTC CASSPLGRGDEQYF
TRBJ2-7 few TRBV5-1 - TGCGCCAGCAGCTGGGCTTCCGGGGCCTACTTCGAGCAGTACTTC CASSWASGAYFEQYF
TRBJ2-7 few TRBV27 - TGTGCCAGCGGAGGGCGATCGTTCTACGAGCAGTACTTC CASGGRSFYEQYF
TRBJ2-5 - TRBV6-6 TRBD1 TGTGCCAGCAGAACAGGGGTTGTCGAGACCCAGTACTTC CASRTGVVETQYF
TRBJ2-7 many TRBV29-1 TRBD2 TGCAGCGTTGAAATAGCGGGAGTCTCCTACGAGCAGTACTTC CSVEIAGVSYEQYF
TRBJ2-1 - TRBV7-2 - TGTGCCAGCAGCCCCGCTAGCAGCCGACTCTACAATGAGCAGTTCTTC CASSPASSRLYNEQFF
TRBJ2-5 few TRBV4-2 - TGTGCCAGCAGCCCCCGCGCGGGGACGCTACGAGAGACCCAGTACTTC CASSPRAGTLRETQYF